This T cell receptor (beta chain) is drawn from a study of shared clonotypes between healthy human individuals. General study points: Rarefaction curves obtained for sorted subsets showed sequencing incomplete despite large depth.

This CDR3 is 13 amino acids long. Deletions cut 6 bases from V and 3 bases from J, with 12 bases between. The germline V gene has CDR1 SGDLS and CDR2 YYNGEE. Donors included only healthy HIV-negative adults lacking recent acute infections or vaccinations. A remark on this clone: Its specificity is unknown.

In replicate PCRs of sorted subsets, about 200 ng DNA, about 30,000 T cell genomes, was used. Produced via immunoSEQ multiplex PCR; TCRdb's table is partial and in-frame only. The sample shows some 100,000 clones, roughly 70% of them seen only once. Sequencing input: memory CD8+ T cells sorted from blood. Subset defined: CD45RO+ cells pooled with CCR7-negative TemRA cells. The receptor was derived from a woman younger than 45 in good health. This rearrangement joins TRBV9 to TRBJ1-2; the D is unclear. This CDR3 is CASTLGGDYGYTF. The CDR3 bases are TGTGCCAGCACCCTAGGAGGTGACTATGGCTACACCTTC.